One TCR beta chain is described in this entry. As yet, its antigen is unknown. Treatment denoted: roughly 18 received Ad26.COV2.S at low or high dose, single or two shots; a few received placebo; per-sample allocation not given. Following the first vaccine or placebo injection, samples were taken on day 63. The data were taken from a study of Ad26.COV2.S vaccination and SARS-CoV-2 variants. Study observations and caveats: TCR breadth and depth estimates may have understated total T cell responses.

Repertoires were generated with immunoSEQ multiplex PCR, while TCRdb's copy carries only in-frame clones and drops some. The sample lists roughly 400,000 clones, around 89% seen once, with around 1.8% in the top ten. The V gene end was trimmed by 5 bases and the J gene end by 7 bases; junction bases not matched to a gene: 14. The CDR3 runs 17 residues. Germline lookup yields CDR1 MNHEY and CDR2 SMNVEV (reference sequence). The sample here was peripheral blood, taken in a trial of Ad26.COV2.S vaccine versus placebo. This receptor was identified in a person between 18 and 59 years old who received the Ad26.COV2.S COVID-19 vaccine or a placebo. V is TRBV27 and J is TRBJ2-1, with 10 bases matching TRBD2. The chain's CDR3 is CASSPRTSGLRRNEQFF. The CDR3 nucleotides are TGTGCCAGCAGTCCCCGGACTAGCGGCCTTAGAAGGAATGAGCAGTTCTTC.